This is a list of T cell receptor beta chains from one sample in a study of CD8 T cells in ankylosing spondylitis. TCRdb processed the 5' RACE reads anew with MiXCR; each CDR3 protein has one entry. The data show fewer than 350,000 distinct CDR3 sequences, 11% seen once. Material: blood, either unsorted or a sorted T cell fraction (not recorded which). The receptor source for this set is a female donor with ankylosing spondylitis or in good health (not recorded which). The CDR3 runs from the conserved cysteine through the conserved F or W. Each record gives: J gene, CDR3 length, V gene, D gene, clone size, CDR3 DNA, CDR3 protein. The D gene is left open where the match is weak. Expanded clones are given a class, and other clones once, few, many or no size at all.

J: TRBJ2-7
length: 11
V: TRBV7-9
D: NA
size: many
DNA: TGTGCCAGCAGCTTTTCAGACGAGCAGTACTTC
CDR3: CASSFSDEQYF

J: TRBJ2-7
length: 12
V: TRBV28
D: NA
size: many
DNA: TGTGCCAGCAGTTGGGGAACCAACGAGCAGTACTTC
CDR3: CASSWGTNEQYF

J: TRBJ2-7
length: 17
V: TRBV5-1
D: NA
size: few
DNA: TGCGCCAGCAGCTCTCTACCCACAGGGCCCCTCTCCTACGAGCAGTACTTC
CDR3: CASSSLPTGPLSYEQYF

J: TRBJ2-1
length: 11
V: TRBV29-1
D: TRBD1
size: many
DNA: TGCAGCGGATACAGGGGACCCGAGCAGTTCTTC
CDR3: CSGYRGPEQFF

J: TRBJ2-1
length: 14
V: TRBV29-1
D: TRBD2
size: many
DNA: TGCAGCGTTGAGACTAGCAGCTTCTACAATGAGCAGTTCTTC
CDR3: CSVETSSFYNEQFF

J: TRBJ2-4
length: 17
V: TRBV15
D: TRBD1
size: NA
DNA: TGTGCCACCAGCCACCTCGGGGGACAGGGGTCGGGAAACATTCAGTACTTC
CDR3: CATSHLGGQGSGNIQYF

J: TRBJ2-3
length: 14
V: TRBV2
D: NA
size: few
DNA: TGTGCCAGCACCCCGCGAGGCGATACAGATACGCAGTATTTT
CDR3: CASTPRGDTDTQYF

J: TRBJ2-5
length: 11
V: TRBV2
D: NA
size: many
DNA: TGTGCCAGCAGCCAAGAGGGGACCCAGTACTTC
CDR3: CASSQEGTQYF

J: TRBJ2-1
length: 14
V: TRBV5-1
D: NA
size: many
DNA: TGCGCCAGCAGCTTCGACCGGTATAAGAATGAGCAGTTCTTC
CDR3: CASSFDRYKNEQFF

J: TRBJ2-7
length: 13
V: TRBV18
D: TRBD2
size: few
DNA: TGTGCCAGCTCACCGGTAACGGGAGGGGAGCAGTACTTC
CDR3: CASSPVTGGEQYF

J: TRBJ2-3
length: 16
V: TRBV20-1
D: TRBD1
size: many
DNA: TGCAGTGCTCTACACTGGACAGGGGGCCAGGGGGATACGCAGTATTTT
CDR3: CSALHWTGGQGDTQYF

J: TRBJ1-5
length: 15
V: TRBV20-1
D: TRBD1
size: few
DNA: TGCAGTGCTAGAGAGACAGGGAGGGAGAATCAGCCCCAGCATTTT
CDR3: CSARETGRENQPQHF

J: TRBJ2-7
length: 14
V: TRBV15
D: NA
size: many
DNA: TGTGCCACCAGCAGAGATTACCAGTCCTACGAGCAGTACTTC
CDR3: CATSRDYQSYEQYF

J: TRBJ2-1
length: 12
V: TRBV20-1
D: NA
size: many
DNA: TGCAGTGCTAGAGAATTGGTGAGTGAGCAGTTCTTC
CDR3: CSARELVSEQFF

J: TRBJ2-1
length: 16
V: TRBV6-5
D: NA
size: many
DNA: TGTGCCAGCAGTTCCGGAGCAGGGTCGTCCTACAATGAGCAGTTCTTC
CDR3: CASSSGAGSSYNEQFF

J: TRBJ2-6
length: 18
V: TRBV27
D: NA
size: NA
DNA: TGTGCCAGCAGTTTTAATCCGGGGGCAGTAAATGGGGCCAACGTCCTGACTTTC
CDR3: CASSFNPGAVNGANVLTF

J: TRBJ2-1
length: 12
V: TRBV5-1
D: NA
size: NA
DNA: TGCGCCAGCAGCGAGCAGTACGGTGAGCAGTTCTTC
CDR3: CASSEQYGEQFF

J: TRBJ1-2
length: 15
V: TRBV7-2
D: TRBD1
size: few
DNA: TGTGCCAGCAGCTCCCGACAGGCAGGGGGTGGTAGCTACACCTTC
CDR3: CASSSRQAGGGSYTF

J: TRBJ2-3
length: 13
V: TRBV5-1
D: NA
size: many
DNA: TGCGCCAGCAGCATTCCTAGCACAGATACGCAGTATTTT
CDR3: CASSIPSTDTQYF

J: TRBJ2-3
length: 14
V: TRBV20-1
D: NA
size: many
DNA: TGCAGTGCTCCCGAGGGACGATCGACAGATACGCAGTATTTT
CDR3: CSAPEGRSTDTQYF

J: TRBJ2-1
length: 14
V: TRBV12-3/TRBV12-4
D: NA
size: NA
DNA: TGTGCCAGCAGGGGCGGGGCAGGCTACAATGAGCAGTTCTTC
CDR3: CASRGGAGYNEQFF

J: TRBJ2-2
length: 14
V: TRBV5-6
D: NA
size: many
DNA: TGTGCCAGCAGCTTGGGACTCTTCCCCGGGGAGCTGTTTTTT
CDR3: CASSLGLFPGELFF

J: TRBJ2-7
length: 11
V: TRBV3-1
D: NA
size: few
DNA: TGTGCCAGCAGCCAAGTGAGGGAGCAGTACTTC
CDR3: CASSQVREQYF

J: TRBJ2-7
length: 14
V: TRBV7-9
D: NA
size: NA
DNA: TGTGCCAGCAGCGTTACAGGGATTTCCTACGAGCAGTACTTC
CDR3: CASSVTGISYEQYF

J: TRBJ2-5
length: 14
V: TRBV7-2
D: NA
size: many
DNA: TGTGCCAGCAGCTTAGCGGGAGGACACGAGACCCAGTACTTC
CDR3: CASSLAGGHETQYF

J: TRBJ1-5
length: 14
V: TRBV29-1
D: NA
size: NA
DNA: TGCAGCGTTGGGGGCGGGGGTAGCAATCAGCCCCAGCATTTT
CDR3: CSVGGGGSNQPQHF

J: TRBJ2-2
length: 14
V: TRBV12-3/TRBV12-4
D: NA
size: many
DNA: TGTGCCAGCAGCTCGGGTTCGGGGTACGGGGAGCTGTTTTTT
CDR3: CASSSGSGYGELFF

J: TRBJ2-3
length: 14
V: TRBV12-3/TRBV12-4
D: NA
size: few
DNA: TGTGCCAGCAGCCCCGATACAGGCACAGATACGCAGTATTTT
CDR3: CASSPDTGTDTQYF

J: TRBJ2-1
length: 15
V: TRBV12-3/TRBV12-4
D: TRBD2
size: NA
DNA: TGTGCCAGCAGGGAAACCGGGGGGGCACACAATGAGCAGTTCTTC
CDR3: CASRETGGAHNEQFF

J: TRBJ1-1
length: 15
V: TRBV20-1
D: TRBD1
size: many
DNA: TGCAGTGCCCTATCTGAGGGGGCCTGGAACACTGAAGCTTTCTTT
CDR3: CSALSEGAWNTEAFF

J: TRBJ2-1
length: 13
V: TRBV20-1
D: NA
size: NA
DNA: TGCAGTGCCCTCATCCGGGGGGCCAATGAGCAGTTCTTC
CDR3: CSALIRGANEQFF

J: TRBJ1-2
length: 14
V: TRBV7-9
D: NA
size: few
DNA: TGTGCCAGCAGCCTCCGGCGTTTAGGCCTTGGCTACACCTTC
CDR3: CASSLRRLGLGYTF

J: TRBJ1-5
length: 14
V: TRBV6-1
D: NA
size: many
DNA: TGTGCCAGCAAACAGGCTGGTGGTAATCAGCCCCAGCATTTT
CDR3: CASKQAGGNQPQHF

J: TRBJ2-1
length: 16
V: TRBV15
D: NA
size: many
DNA: TGTGCCACCAGTTTAAAGAGGTCAAGCTCCTACAATGAGCAGTTCTTC
CDR3: CATSLKRSSSYNEQFF

J: TRBJ2-3
length: 15
V: TRBV4-3
D: NA
size: NA
DNA: TGCGCCAGCAGCCAAATCCCCCCTAGCACAGATACGCAGTATTTT
CDR3: CASSQIPPSTDTQYF

J: TRBJ1-2
length: 15
V: TRBV9
D: NA
size: many
DNA: TGTGCCAGCAGCGTAGGTAATCAGGTTGGAGGTGGCTACACCTTC
CDR3: CASSVGNQVGGGYTF

J: TRBJ2-7
length: 14
V: TRBV6-1
D: NA
size: NA
DNA: TGTGCCAGCAGTCGGGACTTATACTCCTACGAGCAGTACTTC
CDR3: CASSRDLYSYEQYF

J: TRBJ1-2
length: 14
V: TRBV5-1
D: NA
size: many
DNA: TGCGCCAGCAGCTCAGGGACATCGAACTATGGCTACACCTTC
CDR3: CASSSGTSNYGYTF

J: TRBJ2-5
length: 15
V: TRBV20-1
D: NA
size: many
DNA: TGCAGTGCTAGGGGTAGGGCAGGGAGCCAAGAGACCCAGTACTTC
CDR3: CSARGRAGSQETQYF

J: TRBJ1-5
length: 18
V: TRBV6-1
D: NA
size: many
DNA: TGTGCCAGCAGACATCCAGGAGGCAGTCCCGGTCTCAATCAGCCCCAGCATTTT
CDR3: CASRHPGGSPGLNQPQHF

J: TRBJ2-2
length: 16
V: TRBV27
D: NA
size: NA
DNA: TGTGCCAGCAGTCCCACCCGTGTACTAAACACCGGGGAGCTGTTTTTT
CDR3: CASSPTRVLNTGELFF

J: TRBJ2-5
length: 14
V: TRBV7-7
D: NA
size: NA
DNA: TGTGCTAGCAGCTTAAACGGTCCGCGGGAGACCCAGTACTTC
CDR3: CASSLNGPRETQYF

J: TRBJ2-4
length: 13
V: TRBV5-6
D: TRBD2
size: few
DNA: TGTGCCAGCAGCTTGTCGTCGGCGGGGGGGCAATACTTC
CDR3: CASSLSSAGGQYF

J: TRBJ2-4
length: 13
V: TRBV6-1
D: TRBD2
size: many
DNA: TGTGCCGTCAAAGGGACTAACCAAAACATTCAGTACTTC
CDR3: CAVKGTNQNIQYF

J: TRBJ2-2
length: 16
V: TRBV5-1
D: TRBD2
size: NA
DNA: TGCGCCAGCAGCTCGCAAGCGGGAGTAGGAACCGGGGAGCTGTTTTTT
CDR3: CASSSQAGVGTGELFF

J: TRBJ2-7
length: 16
V: TRBV20-1
D: NA
size: many
DNA: TGCAGTGCTAGAGATCAGGGGAGAGCAACCTCCTACGAGCAGTACTTC
CDR3: CSARDQGRATSYEQYF

J: TRBJ2-7
length: 14
V: TRBV12-3/TRBV12-4
D: TRBD1
size: NA
DNA: TGTGCCAGCAGGCCCGGGACAGGGGACTACGAGCAGTACTTC
CDR3: CASRPGTGDYEQYF

J: TRBJ1-5
length: 16
V: TRBV7-2
D: TRBD1
size: many
DNA: TGTGCCAGCAGCTTAGAGGGACAGCTTAGCAATCAGCCCCAGCATTTT
CDR3: CASSLEGQLSNQPQHF

J: TRBJ2-4
length: 14
V: TRBV7-2
D: TRBD1
size: few
DNA: TGTGCCAGCAGCTTATACAGGGGCAAAAACATTCAGTACTTC
CDR3: CASSLYRGKNIQYF

J: TRBJ1-1
length: 14
V: TRBV5-1
D: NA
size: many
DNA: TGCGCCAGCAGCTTGGCCGGCAGGAGCTCTGAAGCTTTCTTT
CDR3: CASSLAGRSSEAFF

J: TRBJ1-6
length: 13
V: TRBV12-3/TRBV12-4
D: TRBD1
size: NA
DNA: TGTGCCAGCCTCCGGGACAGGGGTGGATCCCTCCACTTT
CDR3: CASLRDRGGSLHF

J: TRBJ2-7
length: 15
V: TRBV12-3/TRBV12-4
D: NA
size: many
DNA: TGTGCCAGCAGTCGCGGCGGGACGGCCTCCTACGAGCAGTACTTC
CDR3: CASSRGGTASYEQYF

J: TRBJ1-2
length: 16
V: TRBV4-2
D: TRBD1
size: once
DNA: TGTGCCAGCAGCCAAGATCTCGGGGACAGGGCAAATGGCTACACCTTC
CDR3: CASSQDLGDRANGYTF

J: TRBJ2-4
length: 17
V: TRBV4-2
D: TRBD1
size: few
DNA: TGTGCCAGCAGCCAAGACCGGGACAGGGTCGGACGAAACATTCAGTACTTC
CDR3: CASSQDRDRVGRNIQYF

J: TRBJ2-1
length: 15
V: TRBV20-1
D: TRBD2
size: many
DNA: TGCAGTGCTAGAGAAACCGGGACTAGGAACAATGAGCAGTTCTTC
CDR3: CSARETGTRNNEQFF

J: TRBJ1-5
length: 19
V: TRBV7-3
D: TRBD1
size: NA
DNA: TGTGCCAGCAGCCTGACAGGGGACCCCATTCATTATAGCAATCAGCCCCAGCATTTT
CDR3: CASSLTGDPIHYSNQPQHF

J: TRBJ1-4
length: 15
V: TRBV7-2
D: TRBD1
size: many
DNA: TGTGCCAGCAGCTTAATCGGGACAGTCGGTGAAAAACTGTTTTTT
CDR3: CASSLIGTVGEKLFF

J: TRBJ1-5
length: 15
V: TRBV18
D: NA
size: once
DNA: TGTGCCAGCTCACTCAAGACAGGAACTCATCAGCCCCAGCATTTT
CDR3: CASSLKTGTHQPQHF

J: TRBJ2-6
length: 17
V: TRBV12-3/TRBV12-4
D: NA
size: few
DNA: TGTGCCAGCAGCGTAGGGCCCGTAAGCTCTGGGGCCAACGTCCTGACTTTC
CDR3: CASSVGPVSSGANVLTF